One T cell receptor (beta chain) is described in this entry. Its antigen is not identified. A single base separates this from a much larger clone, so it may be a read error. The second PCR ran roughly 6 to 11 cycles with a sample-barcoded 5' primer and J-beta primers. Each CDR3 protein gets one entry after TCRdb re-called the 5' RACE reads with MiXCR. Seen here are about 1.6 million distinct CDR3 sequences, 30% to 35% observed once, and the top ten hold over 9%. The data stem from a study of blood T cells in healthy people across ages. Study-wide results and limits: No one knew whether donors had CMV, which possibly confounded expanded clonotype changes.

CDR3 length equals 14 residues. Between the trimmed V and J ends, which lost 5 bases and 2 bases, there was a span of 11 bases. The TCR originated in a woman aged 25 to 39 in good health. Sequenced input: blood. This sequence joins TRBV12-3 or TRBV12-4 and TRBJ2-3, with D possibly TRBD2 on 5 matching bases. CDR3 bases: TGTGCCAGCAGTCCACGAGCGGCCACAGATACGCAGTATTTT. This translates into CASSPRAATDTQYF.